This TCR beta chain was sequenced during a study of tumor-infiltrating lymphocytes in localized non-small cell lung cancer. CDR1 and CDR2 (germline): MNHNS, SASEGT. V was pared by 6 bases and J by 4 bases, with 15 bases between. The CDR3 covers 14 residues. The protocol was immunoSEQ multiplex PCR, while the TCRdb copy is restricted to in-frame clones and leaves out a portion. The sample lists over 10,000 clones, about 82% occurring once. The rearrangement links TRBV6-1 to TRBJ1-2; possibly TRBD1 for D (6 bases). The TCR sequence derives from a human donor with non-small cell lung cancer. The sequenced sample was uninvolved lung tissue not adjacent to the tumor. The CDR3 region has the DNA TGTGCCAGCAGCGCCGACCAGGGGCCCTATGGCTACACCTTC. It codes for CASSADQGPYGYTF.